This TCR beta chain was sequenced in a study of blood T cell repertoires in COVID-19. A Seattle source enrolled patients during active infection and followed them longitudinally. Looked up from germline, CDR1 is SGHDT and CDR2 is YYEEEE. The CDR3 contains 16 residues. Trimming removed 0 bases from V and 0 bases from J, with 12 bases in between. Only in-frame clones appear in the TCRdb table, and some are missing; sequencing was by immunoSEQ multiplex PCR. Of fewer than 200,000 clones listed, roughly 80% are singletons. The sequenced sample was peripheral blood. The chain is built from TRBV5-6 and TRBJ1-1; D is ambiguous. The clonotype comes from a woman aged 70-85 years with COVID-19, enrolled during active disease. The CDR3 protein is CASSLGYNGVNTEAFF. The CDR3 DNA reads as TGTGCCAGCAGCTTGGGGTATAACGGTGTGAACACTGAAGCTTTCTTT. The whole variable domain, remainder taken from reference TRBV5-6 and TRBJ1-1, is DAGVTQSPTHLIKTRGQQVTLRCSPKSGHDTVSWYQQALGQGPQFIFQYYEEEERQRGNFPDRFSGHQFPNYSSELNVNALLLGDSALYLCASSLGYNGVNTEAFFGQGTRLTVV.